The 20 T cell receptor beta chains in this list originate from one sample, sequenced in a study of T cells after yellow fever vaccination. TCRdb re-called the 5' RACE reads through MiXCR, storing one row per CDR3 protein. Among approximately 450,000 distinct CDR3 sequences listed, around 20% were seen once. The source was PBMCs, collected before the yellow fever booster vaccination. The receptors derive from a young man who received the YFV17D yellow fever vaccine.

The rearrangement links TRBV2 to TRBJ2-1; 9 nucleotides line up with TRBD2. This CDR3 has 15 residues. Germline V CDR1 and CDR2: SNHLY, FYNNEI. Losses at the gene ends were 4 bases for V and 4 bases for J; bases not matched to a gene: 5. CDR3 DNA sequence: TGTGCCAGCAGTGTTCGCGGGGGGGCATACAATGAGCAGTTCTTC. Its translation: CASSVRGGAYNEQFF.

The rearrangement uses TRBV29-1 and TRBJ1-1; the D is unclear. V lost 4 bases and J 3 bases, leaving 12 bases between the germline ends. The CDR3 length is 13 residues. Germline CDR1 is SQVTM and CDR2 is ANQGSEA. CDR3 sequence (DNA): TGCAGCGTTGGGAGGCGCTTGGACACTGAAGCTTTCTTT. It encodes CSVGRRLDTEAFF. Using reference TRBV29-1 and TRBJ1-1 for the parts outside the CDR3, the full variable domain is SAVISQKPSRDICQRGTSLTIQCQVDSQVTMMFWYRQQPGQSLTLIATANQGSEATYESGFVIDKFPISRPNLTFSTLTVSNMSPEDSSIYLCSVGRRLDTEAFFGQGTRLTVV.

Here the CDR3 reads CAWSVWTGRDQPQHF. The DNA for the CDR3 is TGTGCCTGGAGTGTATGGACAGGGCGGGATCAGCCCCAGCATTTT. J is TRBJ1-5 and V is TRBV30, with 8 bases matching TRBD1. This CDR3 is 15 amino acids long. The V and J ends lost 0 bases and 5 bases, in that order; junction bases with no gene match: 6. Germline CDR1 GTSNPN, CDR2 SVGIG (reference sequence). The variable domain in full, with the rest retrieved from reference TRBV30 and TRBJ1-5, is SQTIHQWPATLVQPVGSPLSLECTVEGTSNPNLYWYRQAAGRGLQLLFYSVGIGQISSEVPQNLSASRPQDRQFILSSKKLLLSDSGFYLCAWSVWTGRDQPQHFGDGTRLSIL.

This rearrangement joins TRBV4-1 to TRBJ1-4; 7 bases fit TRBD1. The V and J ends lost 1 base and 8 bases, in that order; junction bases with no gene match: 7. CDR3 length equals 15 residues. The V gene's germline CDR1 is MGHRA and CDR2 YSYEKL. The CDR3, as DNA: TGCGCCAGCAGCCAAGGACAGGGAATGGGGGAAAAACTGTTTTTT. It codes for CASSQGQGMGEKLFF.

This clonotype was seen just once. Its ends do not fully match the called genes, so a read error is possible. The chain recombines TRBV30 with TRBJ2-5; TRBD2 agrees at 10 bases. The CDR3 totals 14 residues. Per the germline V gene, CDR1 is GTSNPN and CDR2 is SVGIG (reference sequence). The CDR3 sequence is CAWRLAGHKETQYF. In DNA, the CDR3 is TGTGCTTGGAGACTAGCGGGCCATAAAGAGACCCAGTACTTC. The whole variable domain, remainder taken from reference TRBV30 and TRBJ2-5, is SQTIHQWPATLVQPVGSPLSLECTVEGTSNPNLYWYRQAAGRGLQLLFYSVGIGQISSEVPQNLSASRPQDRQFILSSKKLLLSDSGFYLCAWRLAGHKETQYFGPGTRLLVL.

The genes are TRBV7-2 and TRBJ2-2; D possibly corresponds to TRBD1 (5 bases). V was cut by 3 bases and J by 3 bases, with 11 bases left in between. The CDR3 sequence is 15 residues long. Looked up from germline, CDR1 is SGHTA and CDR2 is FQGNSA. CDR3 region: CASSLGQAHTGELFF. The CDR3 DNA sequence: TGTGCCAGCAGCTTGGGGCAGGCGCACACCGGGGAGCTGTTTTTT.

CDR3 amino acids: CASSPWTGRSNQPQHF. As DNA, the CDR3 is TGTGCCAGCAGTCCTTGGACAGGGCGTAGCAATCAGCCCCAGCATTTT. The chain carries TRBV27 and TRBJ1-5; TRBD1 agrees at 8 bases. This CDR3 comprises 16 residues. Unmatched junction bases numbered 6, after V lost 5 bases and J lost 0 bases. Per germline, CDR1 MNHEY and CDR2 SMNVEV (reference sequence).

This rearrangement joins TRBV27 to TRBJ1-5; D is possibly TRBD1 (6 bases). The CDR3 sequence is 15 residues long. V was clipped by 6 bases and J by 3 bases, with 15 bases between them. Germline loops: CDR1 MNHEY, CDR2 SMNVEV (reference sequence). The CDR3 here is CASSKLDRLNQPQHF. For the CDR3, the DNA is TGTGCCAGCAGCAAGCTAGACAGGCTCAATCAGCCCCAGCATTTT.

This chain's CDR3 is CASSLAPQGAGNTIYF. DNA for the CDR3: TGTGCCAGCAGCTTAGCCCCTCAGGGGGCTGGAAACACCATATATTTT. The chain couples TRBV7-2 to TRBJ1-3, with 7 positions matching TRBD1. This CDR3 is 16 amino acids long. Germline CDR1 reads SGHTA; CDR2 reads FQGNSA. The V segment lost 0 bases and the J segment 2 bases; nucleotides outside the gene matches: 4.

This clonotype was counted only a few times. This sequence joins TRBV20-1 and TRBJ2-1; D unresolved. Germline-derived CDR1 and CDR2 are DFQATT and SNEGSKA (reference sequence). The ends were cut back, 2 bases at V and 3 bases at J, with 8 bases in the middle. This CDR3 has 13 residues. In DNA form, the CDR3 reads TGCAGTGCTAGAACCGCTGGCTACAATGAGCAGTTCTTC. Residues: CSARTAGYNEQFF.

CDR3 nucleotide sequence: TGTGCCAGCATTCCGGGACAGGGAAAGACCCAGTACTTC. Protein sequence: CASIPGQGKTQYF. This rearrangement joins TRBV2 to TRBJ2-5; 9 bases align to TRBD1. Germline assignment: CDR1 SNHLY and CDR2 FYNNEI. V gave up 7 bases and J gave up 6 bases; unmatched junction bases: 6. The CDR3 is 13 residues long.

CDR3 in amino acids: CASSQVWAGGETQYF. The CDR3 DNA reads TGTGCCAGCAGCCAAGTTTGGGCAGGGGGAGAGACCCAGTACTTC. The V gene is TRBV3-1, the J gene TRBJ2-5, with 7 nucleotides matching TRBD1. This CDR3 has 15 residues. J was trimmed by 4 bases and V by 1 base; bases with no gene match: 6. Germline values: CDR1 LGHDT, CDR2 YNNKEL (reference sequence).

This chain joins TRBV27 and TRBJ1-1, with D unclear. From germline, CDR1 is MNHEY and CDR2 SMNVEV (reference sequence). CDR3 length: 15 amino acids. V lost 6 bases and J 4 bases, leaving 18 bases between the germline ends. CDR3 amino acids: CASRAGPRSGTEAFF. The CDR3 bases are TGTGCCAGCAGAGCCGGGCCCAGATCGGGCACTGAAGCTTTCTTT.

This clonotype showed up just a few times. The V and J genes are TRBV7-9 and TRBJ2-5, with D possibly called TRBD1 or TRBD2 (5 bases each). This CDR3 contains 17 residues. Per germline, CDR1 SEHNR and CDR2 FQNEAQ (reference sequence). Between the trimmed V and J ends, which lost 5 bases and 5 bases, there was a span of 24 bases. The CDR3 DNA reads TGTGCCAGCAGCCCCGCCGCAGGGAGTGGGATCGGGGAGACCCAGTACTTC. Translating gives CASSPAAGSGIGETQYF.

In its sample, this clonotype was seen a few times. The chain is built from TRBV6-5 and TRBJ1-1; D unclear. Germline assignment: CDR1 MNHEY and CDR2 SVGAGI. Between the trimmed V and J ends, which lost 6 bases and 0 bases, there was a span of 11 bases. The CDR3 extends over 14 amino acids. The CDR3 here is CASREGQMNTEAFF. In DNA, the CDR3 is TGTGCCAGCAGGGAAGGCCAGATGAACACTGAAGCTTTCTTT.

The gene calls are TRBV6-2 or TRBV6-3 and TRBJ2-7, with D unresolved. This CDR3 contains 13 residues. Trimming took off 3 bases at V and 0 bases at J, with 6 bases between the two ends. Germline V CDR1 and CDR2: MNHEY, SVGEGT. The CDR3 sequence is CASSYVRSYEQYF. The CDR3 DNA is TGTGCCAGCAGTTATGTCCGCTCCTACGAGCAGTACTTC.

This clonotype was detected a few times. The V gene is TRBV18, the J gene TRBJ1-2, with 7 bases lining up with TRBD1. This CDR3 has 15 amino acids. Per germline, CDR1 KGHSH and CDR2 LQKENI. J was trimmed by 8 bases and V by 2 bases; bases with no gene match: 11. The CDR3 here is CASSPSGQLRLGYTF. In DNA, the CDR3 is TGTGCCAGCTCACCATCGGGACAGCTCCGTTTGGGCTACACCTTC.

The rearrangement links TRBV6-5 to TRBJ1-2; weak D call: TRBD1 (5 bases). Deletions cut 6 bases from V and 3 bases from J, with 11 bases between. Germline CDR1 is MNHEY and CDR2 is SVGAGI. This CDR3 comprises 13 residues. The CDR3 sequence: CASRGQGDYGYTF. In nucleotides, the CDR3 is TGTGCCAGCAGGGGCCAGGGAGACTATGGCTACACCTTC.

This chain links TRBV9 with TRBJ2-7; possible D gene TRBD1, 5 bases. Germline V lookup: CDR1 SGDLS, CDR2 YYNGEE. V was shortened by 0 bases and J by 2 bases, with 9 bases between the two germline ends. The length of the CDR3 is 14 residues. DNA for the CDR3: TGTGCCAGCAGCGTAGAGGTGGGGCCCTACGAGCAGTACTTC. It is translated as CASSVEVGPYEQYF.

This clonotype was detected ten times or more. The chain has TRBV5-1 and TRBJ2-7, with D perhaps matching TRBD1 (7 bases). The CDR3 has 15 amino acids. V gave up 0 bases and J gave up 7 bases, with 17 bases separating them. Germline V lookup: CDR1 SGHRS, CDR2 YFSETQ. The CDR3 reads CASSLDAAGGREQYV. The CDR3 DNA is TGCGCCAGCAGCTTGGATGCGGCAGGGGGGCGTGAGCAGTACGTC.